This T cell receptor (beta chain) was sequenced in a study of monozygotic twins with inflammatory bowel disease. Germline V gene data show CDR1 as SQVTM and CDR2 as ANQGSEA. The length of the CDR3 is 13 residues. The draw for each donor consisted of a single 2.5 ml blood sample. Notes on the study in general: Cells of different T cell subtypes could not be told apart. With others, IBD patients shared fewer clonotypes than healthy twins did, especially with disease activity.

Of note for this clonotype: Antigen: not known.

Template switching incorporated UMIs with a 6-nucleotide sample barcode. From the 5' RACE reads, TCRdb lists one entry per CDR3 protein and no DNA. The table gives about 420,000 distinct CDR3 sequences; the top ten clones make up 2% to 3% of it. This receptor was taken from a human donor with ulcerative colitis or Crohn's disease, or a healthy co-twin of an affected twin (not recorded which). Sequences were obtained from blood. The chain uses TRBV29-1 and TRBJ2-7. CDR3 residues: CSVTDRGSYEQYF.